The rows below give T cell receptor beta chains drawn from one sample of a study of PD-L1 blockade in urothelial cancer. Using immunoSEQ multiplex PCR, the repertoire was profiled, and TCRdb retains in-frame clones only, with some absent. The sample has 100,000 or so clones, roughly nine tenths seen once; the top ten hold 0.85% to 1%. The sequencing used PBMCs, collected around atezolizumab (anti-PD-L1) treatment. These receptors originate from a woman at least 80 years old with urothelial cancer. Each CDR3 is given with its conserved first and last residue.

v_gene: TRBV5-6; j_gene: TRBJ2-7; CDR3aa: CASSLYREGDEQYF
v_gene: TRBV2; j_gene: TRBJ1-2; CDR3aa: CASSEALRGQGGYTF
v_gene: TRBV11-2; j_gene: TRBJ2-2; CDR3aa: CASSPLADRGLTGELFF
v_gene: TRBV18; j_gene: TRBJ1-2; CDR3aa: CASSPPRGRSYGYTF
v_gene: TRBV7-8; j_gene: TRBJ1-5; CDR3aa: CASGQGYSQPQHF
v_gene: TRBV9; j_gene: TRBJ1-3; CDR3aa: CASSVSLSGASGNTIYF
v_gene: TRBV10-3; j_gene: TRBJ1-4; CDR3aa: CAIAEGAGKLFF
v_gene: TRBV9; j_gene: TRBJ2-1; CDR3aa: CASSPRDSGGNEQFF
v_gene: TRBV27; j_gene: TRBJ2-7; CDR3aa: CASTSAVGEQYF
v_gene: TRBV5-1; j_gene: TRBJ1-4; CDR3aa: CASSLDVGEKLFF
v_gene: TRBV29-1; j_gene: TRBJ2-2; CDR3aa: CSVEQLAGSGELFF
v_gene: TRBV7-6; j_gene: TRBJ2-2; CDR3aa: CASSLVGQVATGELFF
v_gene: TRBV28; j_gene: TRBJ2-7; CDR3aa: CASSFVRVPSSYEQYF
v_gene: TRBV6-1; j_gene: TRBJ2-2; CDR3aa: CASSVFRDSATGGLFF
v_gene: TRBV28; j_gene: TRBJ1-1; CDR3aa: CASSRPGTGRTTEAFF
v_gene: TRBV28; j_gene: TRBJ1-1; CDR3aa: CASSTTGGQDTEAFF
v_gene: TRBV5-6; j_gene: TRBJ1-2; CDR3aa: CASSLAPGSHGYTF
v_gene: TRBV18; j_gene: TRBJ2-2; CDR3aa: CASSPPSGHGELFF
v_gene: TRBV9; j_gene: TRBJ1-1; CDR3aa: CASSVVSGMNTEAFF
v_gene: TRBV11-1; j_gene: TRBJ1-2; CDR3aa: CASSLGHAGLGYTF
v_gene: TRBV11-2; j_gene: TRBJ2-6; CDR3aa: CASNVWGGGSGANVLTF
v_gene: TRBV2; j_gene: TRBJ1-1; CDR3aa: CASIVNTEAFF
v_gene: TRBV28; j_gene: TRBJ1-4; CDR3aa: CASRAQGATNEKLFF
v_gene: TRBV6-5; j_gene: TRBJ2-7; CDR3aa: CASSYSGGANSYEQYF
v_gene: TRBV10-1; j_gene: TRBJ2-7; CDR3aa: CASSDPGTRGVEQYF
v_gene: TRBV11-1; j_gene: TRBJ2-2; CDR3aa: CASSQGQGSTGELFF
v_gene: TRBV18; j_gene: TRBJ2-2; CDR3aa: CASSLQLSSGRNTGELFF
v_gene: TRBV19; j_gene: TRBJ1-2; CDR3aa: CASSITVGWTESNYGYTF
v_gene: TRBV2; j_gene: TRBJ1-5; CDR3aa: CASSEERGNQPQHF
v_gene: TRBV28; j_gene: TRBJ1-2; CDR3aa: CASSPVSNYGYTF
v_gene: TRBV7-2; j_gene: TRBJ2-3; CDR3aa: CASSPGGLAGAGTQYF
v_gene: TRBV28; j_gene: TRBJ1-2; CDR3aa: CASGSMRFYGYTF
v_gene: TRBV6-5; j_gene: TRBJ2-7; CDR3aa: CASSYRGRGTYEQYF
v_gene: TRBV7-3; j_gene: TRBJ2-1; CDR3aa: CASSSGLAGGRNEQFF
v_gene: TRBV6-5; j_gene: TRBJ2-2; CDR3aa: CASSPSGRVTGELFF
v_gene: TRBV9; j_gene: TRBJ1-1; CDR3aa: CASSAQVGNTEAFF
v_gene: TRBV27; j_gene: TRBJ1-5; CDR3aa: CASSLWGVGQPQHF
v_gene: TRBV28; j_gene: TRBJ2-1; CDR3aa: CASTPFGREGSNEQFF
v_gene: TRBV4-2; j_gene: TRBJ2-3; CDR3aa: CASSQALAGSTDTQYF
v_gene: TRBV28; j_gene: TRBJ2-1; CDR3aa: CASSLRRLGLDEQFF
v_gene: TRBV28; j_gene: TRBJ2-5; CDR3aa: CASSPTGPSLKETQYF
v_gene: TRBV29-1; j_gene: TRBJ2-7; CDR3aa: CSGGEVAYEQYF
v_gene: TRBV7-9; j_gene: TRBJ2-7; CDR3aa: CASSLAGTGGISYEQYF
v_gene: TRBV2; j_gene: TRBJ2-1; CDR3aa: CASSEGVIEQFF
v_gene: TRBV18; j_gene: TRBJ2-7; CDR3aa: CASSPGDYEQYF
v_gene: TRBV7-8; j_gene: TRBJ2-5; CDR3aa: CASSQNASPTGETQYF
v_gene: TRBV6-1; j_gene: TRBJ2-3; CDR3aa: CASSEAAGGPTDTQYF
v_gene: TRBV28; j_gene: TRBJ2-1; CDR3aa: CASRASGFLYNEQFF
v_gene: TRBV19; j_gene: TRBJ2-1; CDR3aa: CASSATSGSYNEQFF
v_gene: TRBV5-1; j_gene: TRBJ2-3; CDR3aa: CASSIATGSDTQYF
v_gene: TRBV5-1; j_gene: TRBJ1-4; CDR3aa: CASSIGTAATNEKLFF
v_gene: TRBV10-2; j_gene: TRBJ2-1; CDR3aa: CASSERTSGLRLGGNEQFF
v_gene: TRBV28; j_gene: TRBJ1-1; CDR3aa: CATRTGTSTEAFF
v_gene: TRBV5-1; j_gene: TRBJ1-1; CDR3aa: CASSLGGGLGTEAFF
v_gene: TRBV29-1; j_gene: TRBJ2-7; CDR3aa: CSVERVQGSEQYF
v_gene: TRBV19; j_gene: TRBJ2-1; CDR3aa: CASSILGTSGFSYNEQFF
v_gene: TRBV7-9; j_gene: TRBJ2-5; CDR3aa: CASSNLARETQYF
v_gene: TRBV28; j_gene: TRBJ1-1; CDR3aa: CASSTGDTEAFF
v_gene: TRBV4-1; j_gene: TRBJ2-1; CDR3aa: CATGASGLLSSYNEQFF